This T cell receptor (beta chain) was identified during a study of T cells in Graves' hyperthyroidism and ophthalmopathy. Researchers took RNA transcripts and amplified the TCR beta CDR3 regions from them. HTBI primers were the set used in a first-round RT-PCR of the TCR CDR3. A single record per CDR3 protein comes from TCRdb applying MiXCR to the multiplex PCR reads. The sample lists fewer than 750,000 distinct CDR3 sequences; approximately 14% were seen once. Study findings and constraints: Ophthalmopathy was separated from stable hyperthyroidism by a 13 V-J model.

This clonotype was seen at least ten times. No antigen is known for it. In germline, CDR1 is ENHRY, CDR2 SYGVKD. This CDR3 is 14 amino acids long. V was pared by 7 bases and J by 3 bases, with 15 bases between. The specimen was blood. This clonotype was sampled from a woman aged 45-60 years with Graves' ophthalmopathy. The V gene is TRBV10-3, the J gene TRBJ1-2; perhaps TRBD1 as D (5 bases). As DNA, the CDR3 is TGTGCCATCAACCCCGGGACGGCAGACTATGGCTACACCTTC. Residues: CAINPGTADYGYTF.